The rows below give T cell receptor beta chains drawn from one sample of a study of T cell responses to AZD1222 COVID-19 vaccine. Using immunoSEQ multiplex PCR, the repertoire was profiled, and TCRdb retains in-frame clones only, with some absent. The sample yields some 130,000 clones, approximately 90% seen once. The sequences come from peripheral blood, collected on day 0 of AZD1222 vaccination. Receptors originate from an adult in good health. Each CDR3 is given with its conserved first and last residue. A D gene is named only where the DNA matches it firmly. Only part of the rows carry a size: once, few, many, or a class if the clone is expanded.

-,TRBV5-1,TRBJ1-4,-,CASSPRLFEKLFF,TGCGCCAGCAGCCCCCGATTATTTGAAAAACTGTTTTTT
TRBD1,TRBV5-1,TRBJ2-2,-,CASSLIPGQGELFF,TGCGCCAGCAGCTTGATCCCGGGACAGGGGGAGCTGTTTTTT
-,TRBV2,TRBJ2-4,-,CASSEALQEGSIQYF,TGTGCCAGCAGTGAAGCGCTTCAGGAGGGGAGCATTCAGTACTTC
-,TRBV5-6,TRBJ1-1,-,CASSLGLIGAFF,TGTGCCAGCAGCTTGGGACTAATCGGAGCTTTCTTT
-,TRBV5-4,TRBJ2-3,-,CASSLAVGGPDTQYF,TGTGCCAGCAGCTTGGCCGTCGGGGGCCCAGATACGCAGTATTTT
-,TRBV6-5,TRBJ1-2,-,CASSYSKEGSYTF,TGTGCCAGCAGTTACTCGAAAGAGGGGAGCTACACCTTC
TRBD2,TRBV10-3,TRBJ2-1,-,CAISESFLAGGNEQFF,TGTGCCATCAGTGAGTCTTTCCTAGCGGGGGGCAATGAGCAGTTCTTC
-,TRBV3-1/TRBV3-2,TRBJ1-2,-,CASSHCGYTF,TGTGCCAGCAGCCATTGTGGCTACACCTTC
-,TRBV2,TRBJ2-1,-,CASVTNNEQFF,TGTGCCAGCGTTACCAACAATGAGCAGTTCTTC
-,TRBV7-2,TRBJ2-3,-,CASSLSLPAADTQYF,TGTGCCAGCAGCTTAAGTCTGCCGGCGGCAGATACGCAGTATTTT
TRBD1,TRBV2,TRBJ1-5,-,CASRNRDSISQPQHF,TGTGCCAGCAGAAACCGGGACAGCATAAGTCAGCCCCAGCATTTT
-,TRBV7-9,TRBJ2-7,-,CASSLGGANQYF,TGTGCCAGCAGCTTAGGGGGGGCCAATCAGTACTTC
-,TRBV25-1,TRBJ1-3,-,CASTPRSSGNTIYF,TGTGCCAGCACCCCTCGGAGCTCTGGAAACACCATATATTTT
-,TRBV9,TRBJ2-5,-,CASSVGGGVRETQYF,TGTGCCAGCAGCGTAGGTGGAGGGGTGAGGGAGACCCAGTACTTC
-,TRBV19,TRBJ2-6,once,CASSIEGSGANVLTF,TGTGCCAGTAGTATTGAGGGTTCCGGGGCCAACGTCCTGACTTTC
-,TRBV5-4,TRBJ2-2,few,CASSSEVANTGELFF,TGTGCCAGCAGCTCGGAGGTCGCGAACACCGGGGAGCTGTTTTTT
-,TRBV27,TRBJ1-2,few,CASSRTPSYGYTF,TGTGCCAGCAGCCGCACTCCTTCCTATGGCTACACCTTC
-,TRBV21-1,TRBJ2-3,-,CASSNWTRGQNTDTQYF,TGTGCCAGCAGCAATTGGACCAGGGGGCAAAACACAGATACGCAGTATTTT
TRBD2,TRBV3-1/TRBV3-2,TRBJ2-7,many,CASSQVLAGGPPSYEQYF,TGTGCCAGCAGCCAAGTGCTAGCGGGGGGTCCTCCCTCCTACGAGCAGTACTTC
TRBD1,TRBV27,TRBJ1-1,few,CASSLWDRGPNTEAFF,TGTGCCAGCAGTTTATGGGACAGGGGACCGAACACTGAAGCTTTCTTT
TRBD1,TRBV12-3/TRBV12-4,TRBJ2-7,-,CASSDRATYEQYF,TGTGCCAGCAGCGACAGGGCCACCTACGAGCAGTACTTC
-,TRBV19,TRBJ1-4,-,CASSIDRESNEKLFF,TGTGCCAGTAGTATAGACAGGGAGTCCAATGAAAAACTGTTTTTT
-,TRBV21-1,TRBJ1-6,-,CPPRPPARGGPPLHF,TGTCCCCCCCGCCCCCCCGCCCGGGGGGGCCCACCCCTCCACTTT
-,TRBV7-2,TRBJ2-6,-,CASSLTTPGANVLTF,TGTGCCAGCAGCTTAACGACCCCCGGGGCCAACGTCCTGACTTTC
TRBD1,TRBV25-1,TRBJ1-4,-,CASSESVRQGLEKLFF,TGTGCCAGCAGTGAATCCGTTAGACAGGGACTGGAAAAACTGTTTTTT
-,TRBV27,TRBJ2-3,once,CASSGGGDTQYF,TGTGCCAGCAGTGGGGGCGGGGATACGCAGTATTTT
-,TRBV6-2/TRBV6-3,TRBJ1-1,-,CASSYRGSVNTEAFF,TGTGCCAGCAGTTATCGGGGGTCGGTGAACACTGAAGCTTTCTTT
TRBD1,TRBV6-4,TRBJ2-3,-,CASSDSQGDTDTQYF,TGTGCCAGCAGTGACTCACAGGGGGATACAGATACGCAGTATTTT
TRBD1,TRBV28,TRBJ1-2,-,CASGTEYGYTF,TGTGCCAGTGGGACAGAATATGGCTACACCTTC
-,TRBV6-1,TRBJ1-6,-,CASSEQENSPLHF,TGTGCCAGCAGTGAACAGGAAAATTCACCCCTCCACTTT
-,TRBV7-9,TRBJ1-2,-,CASSRPGSRGYTF,TGTGCCAGCAGCCGCCCGGGGAGCCGGGGCTACACCTTC
TRBD2,TRBV28,TRBJ2-1,-,CASSSRTSGAYYNEQFF,TGTGCCAGCAGTTCCCGGACTAGCGGGGCATACTACAATGAGCAGTTCTTC
-,TRBV18,TRBJ1-1,-,CASSPESVYTEAFF,TGTGCCAGCTCACCAGAGTCGGTCTACACTGAAGCTTTCTTT
-,TRBV2,TRBJ1-5,few,CASSEALVPAQHF,TGTGCCAGCAGTGAAGCGCTTGTGCCAGCCCAGCATTTT
TRBD2,TRBV5-1,TRBJ2-7,-,CASSPTSGGPYEQYF,TGCGCCAGCAGCCCGACTAGCGGGGGACCTTACGAGCAGTACTTC
-,TRBV6-1,TRBJ1-1,-,CASSGWGGPQAGTEAFF,TGTGCCAGCAGTGGTTGGGGGGGGCCCCAAGCAGGGACTGAAGCTTTCTTT
-,TRBV7-6,TRBJ1-6,-,CASSPWTVSNSPLHF,TGTGCCAGCAGCCCGTGGACAGTATCTAATTCACCCCTCCACTTT
-,TRBV7-2,TRBJ1-1,-,CASSWTPNTEAFF,TGTGCCAGCAGCTGGACACCCAACACTGAAGCTTTCTTT
-,TRBV28,TRBJ1-2,-,CASSSRGRGYWGYTF,TGTGCCAGCAGTTCACGAGGGAGGGGTTATTGGGGCTACACCTTC
-,TRBV29-1,TRBJ2-1,-,CSVKGWRKGNEQFF,TGCAGCGTTAAAGGGTGGCGTAAGGGTAATGAGCAGTTCTTC
TRBD1,TRBV9,TRBJ2-7,-,CASSTRDRAHYEQYF,TGTGCCAGCAGCACCCGGGACAGGGCCCACTACGAGCAGTACTTC
-,TRBV28,TRBJ1-2,-,CASSEGGSYGYTF,TGTGCCAGCAGTGAAGGGGGGTCCTATGGCTACACCTTC
TRBD1,TRBV24-1,TRBJ2-3,-,CATSDLRQGEGTQYF,TGTGCCACCAGTGATTTGAGACAGGGGGAGGGTACGCAGTATTTT
TRBD1,TRBV13,TRBJ1-1,-,CASSFRGPNTEAFF,TGTGCCAGCAGCTTCAGGGGGCCGAACACTGAAGCTTTCTTT
-,TRBV4-3,TRBJ2-3,once,CASSPRRGDTQYF,TGCGCCAGCAGCCCAAGAAGAGGGGATACGCAGTATTTT
TRBD2,TRBV13,TRBJ2-1,-,CASSLYGLAAFYNEQFF,TGTGCCAGCAGCTTATACGGGCTAGCGGCTTTCTACAATGAGCAGTTCTTC
TRBD1,TRBV7-9,TRBJ1-1,once,CASSRDSPLLF,TGTGCCAGCAGCCGGGACAGTCCCCTCCTCTTT
TRBD1,TRBV4-1,TRBJ2-7,-,CASSYRDSGQPYEQYF,TGCGCCAGCAGCTACCGCGACTCGGGACAGCCCTACGAGCAGTACTTC
TRBD1,TRBV9,TRBJ2-7,-,CASSVDPTGTAYEQYF,TGTGCCAGCAGCGTAGATCCCACCGGGACAGCCTACGAGCAGTACTTC
-,TRBV29-1,TRBJ2-2,-,CSVEAQPNTGELFF,TGCAGCGTTGAGGCCCAGCCGAACACCGGGGAGCTGTTTTTT
-,TRBV5-1,TRBJ1-5,-,CASSSTGGPQHF,TGCGCCAGCAGCTCGACAGGAGGCCCCCAGCATTTT
-,TRBV2,TRBJ2-2,-,CASKGWIANTGELFF,TGTGCCAGCAAGGGGTGGATCGCGAACACCGGGGAGCTGTTTTTT
-,TRBV19,TRBJ1-3,-,CASSYGGSGNTIYF,TGTGCCAGTAGTTACGGCGGCTCTGGAAACACCATATATTTT